These 10 T cell receptor beta chains were sequenced from one sample in a study of T-cell memory formation after mild COVID-19. TCRdb reanalysed the 5' RACE reads using MiXCR and keeps one entry per CDR3 protein. Of 200,000 to 250,000 distinct CDR3 sequences listed, 9.5% to 10% are singletons. Sequenced sample: PBMCs or a T cell subset sorted from them (not recorded which). The source of these receptors is a man younger than 30 who had mild COVID-19 (a few samples of this study predate the infection). Cell type and time point are not known.

This clonotype has more than one count but fewer than ten. This chain joins TRBV7-3 and TRBJ1-6, with D unclear. This CDR3 spans 13 amino acids. Per germline, CDR1 SGHTA and CDR2 FQGTGA. V lost 2 bases to trimming and J lost 7 bases, with 6 bases between them. CDR3 protein: CASSLSANSPLHF. The CDR3 region has the DNA TGTGCCAGCAGCTTATCAGCCAATTCACCCCTCCACTTT.

This clonotype has a handful of counts. V gene TRBV18 combines with J gene TRBJ1-6, with a tentative D call TRBD1 (6 bases). Germline V gene lookup returns CDR1 KGHSH and CDR2 LQKENI. V lost 3 bases and J 8 bases, leaving 8 bases between the germline ends. There are 13 residues in the CDR3. The CDR3 DNA sequence: TGTGCCAGCTCACCCCGGACAGATTCACCCCTCCACTTT. Its protein is CASSPRTDSPLHF.

This clonotype was seen a handful of times. The V and J genes are TRBV7-3 and TRBJ2-3; 11 bases are a match to TRBD2. Unmatched junction bases numbered 4, after V lost 2 bases and J lost 3 bases. Germline CDR1 is SGHTA and CDR2 is FQGTGA. This CDR3 has 16 residues. The CDR3 region is CASSLASGGLTDTQYF. CDR3 DNA: TGTGCCAGCAGCTTAGCTAGCGGGGGGTTAACAGATACGCAGTATTTT.

This clonotype was seen repeatedly, ten times or more. V gene TRBV11-2 combines with J gene TRBJ1-2; TRBD1 is a possible D gene (6 bases). CDR3 length: 15 amino acids. In germline, CDR1 is SGHAT, CDR2 FQNNGV. V dropped 6 bases and J dropped 4 bases, with 18 bases sitting between them. This chain's CDR3 is CASRDTSGTTYGYTF. The CDR3 DNA follows: TGTGCCAGCAGAGACACATCCGGGACAACCTATGGCTACACCTTC. The entire variable domain, with the rest obtained from reference TRBV11-2 and TRBJ1-2, is as follows: EAGVAQSPRYKIIEKRQSVAFWCNPISGHATLYWYQQILGQGPKLLIQFQNNGVVDDSQLPKDRFSAERLKGVDSTLKIQPAKLEDSAVYLCASRDTSGTTYGYTFGSGTRLTVV.

This clonotype has more than one count but fewer than ten. The V and J genes are TRBV5-1 and TRBJ1-5, with D perhaps TRBD1 (5 bases). This CDR3 region has 14 residues. The germline V and J ends were trimmed by 5 bases and 3 bases, with 12 bases remaining between them. Germline V gives CDR1 SGHRS, CDR2 YFSETQ. This chain's CDR3 is CASRFDSDNQPQHF. In nucleotides, the CDR3 is TGCGCCAGCAGATTCGACAGTGACAATCAGCCCCAGCATTTT.

This clonotype turned up a few times. The chain is built from TRBV20-1 and TRBJ1-6, with D hard to call. There are 15 residues in the CDR3. CDR1 and CDR2 from the germline V gene are DFQATT and SNEGSKA (reference sequence). The V end was cut by 8 bases, the J end by 0 bases, with 14 bases between. Here the CDR3 reads CSPARASSYNSPLHF. As DNA, the CDR3 is TGCAGTCCCGCCAGAGCTAGCTCCTATAATTCACCCCTCCACTTT.

The CDR3 DNA sequence: TGCGCCAGCAGGCATTCAGACAGAGACTACGAGCAGTACTTC. Translated, it gives CASRHSDRDYEQYF. The chain uses TRBV5-1 and TRBJ2-7; D may be TRBD1 (5 bases). Germline CDR1 and CDR2: SGHRS and YFSETQ. Trimming took 5 bases from V and 3 from J, leaving 15 bases between them. The CDR3 consists of 14 residues.

Ten or more counts support this clonotype. The genes are TRBV7-2 and TRBJ2-3; D is unclear. The CDR3 is 12 amino acids. V was cut by 2 bases and J by 14 bases, with 14 bases left in between. Germline CDR1 and CDR2: SGHTA and FQGNSA. CDR3 loop: CASSLWVGPRYF. As DNA, the CDR3 is TGTGCCAGCAGCTTATGGGTCGGCCCGAGGTATTTT.

The table lists this clonotype with a few counts. CDR3 sequence: CASSLEAGTEAFF. CDR3 DNA sequence: TGTGCCAGCAGCTTAGAAGCGGGCACTGAAGCTTTCTTT. The chain combines TRBV7-2 with TRBJ1-1; no definite D call. Trimming stripped 1 base from V and 4 bases from J, with 7 bases between. Per the germline V gene, CDR1 is SGHTA and CDR2 is FQGNSA. This CDR3 spans 13 amino acids.

This clonotype was counted only a few times. The rearrangement links TRBV27 to TRBJ1-1, with unresolved D. CDR3 length equals 13 residues. V was pared by 6 bases and J by 0 bases, with 8 bases between. Germline CDR1 and CDR2: MNHEY and SMNVEV (reference sequence). The chain's CDR3 is CASRSEMNTEAFF. Written as DNA, the CDR3 is TGTGCCAGCAGATCTGAGATGAACACTGAAGCTTTCTTT.